One T cell receptor (beta chain) is described in this entry. The sample comes from a study of shared clonotypes between healthy human individuals. Caucasian adults residing in Nashville, Tennessee made up all the donors. Method: immunoSEQ multiplex PCR; TCRdb's copy keeps in-frame clones and lacks some. The table shows 2 million to 2.5 million clones, with over 90% occurring only once. The CDR3 contains 15 residues. This TCR was sampled from a man aged 18 to 29 in good health. Some clones in this sample may be carry-over from other donors' samples. This chain connects TRBV21-1 to TRBJ1-4; TRBD1, the table's D call, was not compared with the DNA. TRBV21-1 is classified as a pseudogene. Sequenced material: naive CD4+ T cells from PBMCs. Subset in this sample: CD45RA+ positively selected. The CDR3: CASSKGDRSDEKLFF. CDR3 bases: TGTGCCAGCAGCAAAGGCGACAGGTCGGATGAAAAACTGTTTTTT.